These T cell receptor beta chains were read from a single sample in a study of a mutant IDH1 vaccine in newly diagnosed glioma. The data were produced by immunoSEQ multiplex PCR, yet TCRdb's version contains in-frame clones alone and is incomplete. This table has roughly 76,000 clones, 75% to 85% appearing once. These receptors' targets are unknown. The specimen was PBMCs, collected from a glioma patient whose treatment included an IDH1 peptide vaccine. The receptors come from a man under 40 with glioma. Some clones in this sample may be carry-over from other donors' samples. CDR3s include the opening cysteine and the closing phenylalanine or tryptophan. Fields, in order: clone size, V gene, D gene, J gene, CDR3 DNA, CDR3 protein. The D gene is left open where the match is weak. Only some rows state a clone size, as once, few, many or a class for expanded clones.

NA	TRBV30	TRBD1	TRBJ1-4	TGTGCCTGGAGTGTAGGGGGACAGTTTAATGAAAAACTGTTTTTT	CAWSVGGQFNEKLFF
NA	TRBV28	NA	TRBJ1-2	TGTGCCAGCGAGGAACCAGGACAGTTGAGGGGCTACACCTTC	CASEEPGQLRGYTF
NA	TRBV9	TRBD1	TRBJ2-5	TGTGCCAGCAGCGTCCGCGTCGGGACAGGGTTCGAGACCCAGTACTTC	CASSVRVGTGFETQYF
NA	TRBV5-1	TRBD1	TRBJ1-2	TGCGCCAGCAGCCTGGGACAGGGTAACTATGGCTACACCTTC	CASSLGQGNYGYTF
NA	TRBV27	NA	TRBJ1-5	TGTGCCAGCAGTCCAAACCTCAATCAGCCCCAGCATTTT	CASSPNLNQPQHF
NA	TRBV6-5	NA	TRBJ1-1	TGTGCCAGCCTGGGGGTCCGGAACACTGAAGCTTTCTTT	CASLGVRNTEAFF
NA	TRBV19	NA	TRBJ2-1	TGTGCCAGTAGTATTACAGCTCATGAGCAGTTCTTC	CASSITAHEQFF
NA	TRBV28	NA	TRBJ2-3	TGTGCCAGCAGTTCCCTGCGGGGCACAGATACGCAGTATTTT	CASSSLRGTDTQYF
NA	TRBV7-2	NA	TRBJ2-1	TGTGCCAGCAGCTCCAGGTACAATGAGCAGTTCTTC	CASSSRYNEQFF
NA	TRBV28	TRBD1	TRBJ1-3	TGTGCCAGCAGTCGTCACCTCAGGGGGCAGGGCTCTGGAAACACCATATATTTT	CASSRHLRGQGSGNTIYF
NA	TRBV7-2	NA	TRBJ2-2	TGTGCCAGCAGCTTATCGCACGCGAACACCGGGGAGCTGTTTTTT	CASSLSHANTGELFF
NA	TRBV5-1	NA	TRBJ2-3	TGCGCCAGCAGCTTTGAGGCCAACACAGATACGCAGTATTTT	CASSFEANTDTQYF
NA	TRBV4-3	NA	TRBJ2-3	TGCGCCAGCAGCCAAGTTCATCCCCCTTCGCGCACAGATACGCAGTATTTT	CASSQVHPPSRTDTQYF
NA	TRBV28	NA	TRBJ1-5	TGTGCCAGCAGAGTACAGTCGCAGCCCCAGCATTTT	CASRVQSQPQHF
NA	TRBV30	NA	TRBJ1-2	TGTGCCTGGAGTGTACTCAAGGTTAACTATGGCTACACCTTC	CAWSVLKVNYGYTF
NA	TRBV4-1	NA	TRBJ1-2	TGCGCCAGCAGCCAAGCCAGGGACTACGGCTACACCTTC	CASSQARDYGYTF
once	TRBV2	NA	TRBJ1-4	TGTGCCAGCAGTCGAGGGGGAACTAATGAAAAACTGTTTTTT	CASSRGGTNEKLFF
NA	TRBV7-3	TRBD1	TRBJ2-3	TGTGCCAGCAGCTTAACCCGGGACAGGGGGACAGATACGCAGTATTTT	CASSLTRDRGTDTQYF
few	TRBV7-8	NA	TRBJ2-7	TGTGCCAGCAAAGGGGGGTGGTTGAGCCACTACGAGCAGTACTTC	CASKGGWLSHYEQYF
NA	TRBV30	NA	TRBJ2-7	TGTGCCTTCGCCAGGGAGGTCTACGAGCAGTACTTC	CAFAREVYEQYF
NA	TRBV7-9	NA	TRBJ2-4	TGTGCCAGCAGCCCAATTCAGCTACTAGCCAAAAACATTCAGTACTTC	CASSPIQLLAKNIQYF
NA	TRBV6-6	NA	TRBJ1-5	TGTGCCAGCAGGAAAGAGGATAATCAGCCCCAGCATTTT	CASRKEDNQPQHF
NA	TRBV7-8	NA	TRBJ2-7	TGTGCCAGCAGCTCATCGGGAGATGGGGCCTACGAGCAGTACTTC	CASSSSGDGAYEQYF
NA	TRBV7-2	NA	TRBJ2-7	TGTGCCAGCAGCTTAGTGGGGGACGGCGAGCAGTACTTC	CASSLVGDGEQYF
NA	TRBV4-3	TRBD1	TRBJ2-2	TGCGCCAGCAGGGGACAGACGGACAGGGCCACCGGGGAGCTGTTTTTT	CASRGQTDRATGELFF
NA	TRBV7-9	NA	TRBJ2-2	TGTGCCAGCAGCCCCCCCCGTCGCGGGGCTAACACCGGGGAGCTGTTTTTT	CASSPPRRGANTGELFF
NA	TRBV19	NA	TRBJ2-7	TGTGCCAGTAGTAGGGACGGGGCCTACGAGCAGTACTTC	CASSRDGAYEQYF
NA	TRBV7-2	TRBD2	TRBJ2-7	TGTGCCAGCAGCTTACTTTCTAGCGGGGGAGGAGGCCACGAGCAGTACTTC	CASSLLSSGGGGHEQYF
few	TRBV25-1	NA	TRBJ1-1	TGTGCCAGCAGTGAATCGAGCCGGAAAACTTTCTTT	CASSESSRKTFF
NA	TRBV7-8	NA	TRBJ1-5	TGTGCCAGCAGCTTAGGGGGGGCTGGGCAGCCCCAGCATTTT	CASSLGGAGQPQHF
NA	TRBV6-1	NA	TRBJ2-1	TGTGCCAGCAAAGGCCCCTACAATGAGCAGTTCTTC	CASKGPYNEQFF
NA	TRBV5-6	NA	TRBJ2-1	TGTGCCAGCAGCGGTGGCGAGAAGTCCTACAATGAGCAGTTCTTC	CASSGGEKSYNEQFF
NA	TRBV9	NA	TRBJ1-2	TGTGCCAGCAGCGTAGGGACGGGAAACTATGGCTACACCTTC	CASSVGTGNYGYTF
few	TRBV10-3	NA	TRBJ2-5	TGTGCCATCAGTGAAGGGGCGCGGGGTCAGGAGACCCAGTACTTC	CAISEGARGQETQYF
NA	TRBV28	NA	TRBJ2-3	TGTGCCAGCAGGAACCCCAATAGCACAGATACGCAGTATTTT	CASRNPNSTDTQYF
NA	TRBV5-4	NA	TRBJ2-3	TGTGCCAGCAGCTTGAAGCAAGGGCTTACAGATACGCAGTATTTT	CASSLKQGLTDTQYF
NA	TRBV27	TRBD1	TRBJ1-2	TGTGCCAGCAGTTTCCGGGACAGAGACTATGGCTACACCTTC	CASSFRDRDYGYTF
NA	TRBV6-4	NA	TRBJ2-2	TGTGCCAGCAGTGTGGAGGGGTTCAACGGGGAGCTGTTTTTT	CASSVEGFNGELFF
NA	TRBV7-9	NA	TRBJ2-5	TGTGCCAGCAGCCATTCCAGGGAACAAGAGACCCAGTACTTC	CASSHSREQETQYF
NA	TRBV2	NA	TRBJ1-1	TGTGCCAGCAGTAATCGGGACGTCAGTACTGAAGCTTTCTTT	CASSNRDVSTEAFF
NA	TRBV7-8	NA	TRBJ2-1	TGTGCCAGCAGCTTAACCCCAGACTCGGGACACCCCTACAATGAGCAGTTCTTC	CASSLTPDSGHPYNEQFF
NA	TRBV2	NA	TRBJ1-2	TGTGCCAGCTTGCCCGAGCGTCTCAATGGCTACACCTTC	CASLPERLNGYTF
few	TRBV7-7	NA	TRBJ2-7	TGTGCCAGCAGCTTAGTACAGTGGAGCAAGCAGTACTTC	CASSLVQWSKQYF
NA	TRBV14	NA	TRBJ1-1	TGTGCCAGCAGCCAATCCGACATACCTGAAGCTTTCTTT	CASSQSDIPEAFF
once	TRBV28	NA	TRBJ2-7	TGTGCCAGCGTCCCAGATCCTGGGGCCTTTCGCTCCTACGAGCAGTACTTC	CASVPDPGAFRSYEQYF
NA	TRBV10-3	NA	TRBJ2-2	TGTGCCATCAGGGAAGGGGGGACCGGGGAGCTGTTTTTT	CAIREGGTGELFF
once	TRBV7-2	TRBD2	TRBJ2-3	TGTGCCAGCAGCTTTGGCCGGGAGGACACAGATACGCAGTATTTT	CASSFGREDTDTQYF
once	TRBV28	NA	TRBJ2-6	TGTGCCAGCAGGGCAATAGGGGACTCTGGGGCCAACGTCCTGACTTTC	CASRAIGDSGANVLTF
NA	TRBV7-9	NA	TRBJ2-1	TGTGCCAGCAGCTTTGCGGGGTACAATGAGCAGTTCTTC	CASSFAGYNEQFF
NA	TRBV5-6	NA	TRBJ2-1	TGTGCCAGCAGCTTGGGACAATGGAGCTCCTACAATGAGCAGTTCTTC	CASSLGQWSSYNEQFF
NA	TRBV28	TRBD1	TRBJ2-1	TGTGCCAGCAGTTTACAGGGGACAGCTTACAATGAGCAGTTCTTC	CASSLQGTAYNEQFF
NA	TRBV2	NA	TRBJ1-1	TGTGCCAGCAGTGAGCAATCTGAAGCTTTCTTT	CASSEQSEAFF
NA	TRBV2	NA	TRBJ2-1	TGTGCCAGCAGCGCCTATGTGACTATCGTTAGCTCCTACAATGAGCAGTTCTTC	CASSAYVTIVSSYNEQFF
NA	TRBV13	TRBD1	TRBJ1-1	TGTGCCAGCAGCTTATTGACAGGGTCCACTGAAGCTTTCTTT	CASSLLTGSTEAFF